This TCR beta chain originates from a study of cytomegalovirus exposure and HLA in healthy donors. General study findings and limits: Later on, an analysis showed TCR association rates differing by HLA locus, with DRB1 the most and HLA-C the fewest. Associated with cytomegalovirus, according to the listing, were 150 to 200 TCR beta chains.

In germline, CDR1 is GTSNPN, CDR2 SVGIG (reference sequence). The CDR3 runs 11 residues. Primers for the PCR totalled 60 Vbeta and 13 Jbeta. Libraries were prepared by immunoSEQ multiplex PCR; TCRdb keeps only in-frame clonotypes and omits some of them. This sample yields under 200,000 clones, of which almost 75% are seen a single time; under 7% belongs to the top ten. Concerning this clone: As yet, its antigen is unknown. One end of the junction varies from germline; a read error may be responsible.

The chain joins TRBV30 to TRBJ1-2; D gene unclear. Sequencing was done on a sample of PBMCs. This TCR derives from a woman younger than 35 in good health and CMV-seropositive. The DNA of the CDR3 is TGTGCCTGGAGTATGGAGGCTGGCTGCACCTTC. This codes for CAWSMEAGCTF.